Listed here are 9 T cell receptor beta chains from one sample, sequenced in a study of cytomegalovirus exposure and HLA in healthy donors. PCR was performed using 60 Vbeta and 13 Jbeta primers. The assay was immunoSEQ multiplex PCR, and TCRdb's table has in-frame clones only and misses some. Among some 180,000 clones listed, roughly 72% were seen once. The source material was PBMCs. All receptors come from a man aged 25 to 45 in good health and CMV-seronegative.

This chain links TRBV5-1 with TRBJ2-3; 7 bases are a match to TRBD1. The CDR3 contains 16 residues. Per germline, CDR1 SGHRS and CDR2 YFSETQ. With 0 bases clipped from V and 3 bases from J, the junction kept 7 bases outside the gene matches. The chain's CDR3 is CASSLGFGRGTDTQYF. The CDR3 DNA follows: TGCGCCAGCAGCTTGGGGTTTGGCAGGGGGACAGATACGCAGTATTTT.

This clone was counted only a few times. The V and J genes are TRBV5-1 and TRBJ1-5; weak D call: TRBD1 (5 bases). Germline V gene data show CDR1 as SGHRS and CDR2 as YFSETQ. Trimming removed 4 bases from V and 7 bases from J, with 12 bases in between. This CDR3 region has 13 residues. The CDR3 DNA reads TGCGCCAGCAGCGCCGGGGGTTGGCAGCCCCAGCATTTT. Amino acids: CASSAGGWQPQHF.

V and J are TRBV5-6 and TRBJ1-5, with D possibly matching TRBD1 (5 bases). Trimming stripped 2 bases from V and 6 bases from J, with 6 bases between. Germline-derived CDR1 and CDR2 are SGHDT and YYEEEE. CDR3 length: 12 residues. CDR3 region: CASSFGGQPQHF. As DNA, the CDR3 is TGTGCCAGCAGCTTCGGGGGTCAGCCCCAGCATTTT.

The chain is built from TRBV6-1 and TRBJ1-1; weak D call: TRBD1 (6 bases). The CDR3 consists of 14 residues. V was cut by 6 bases and J by 1 base, with 12 bases left in between. Germline loops: CDR1 MNHNS, CDR2 SASEGT. The DNA for the CDR3 is TGTGCCAGCAGGAACCTGGACAGGAACACTGAAGCTTTCTTT. Translation: CASRNLDRNTEAFF.

With regard to this clone: Other DNA sequences within the sample encode an identical CDR3. The DNA for the CDR3 is TGTGCCAGCAGCTTAGCCGGACAGCTCTACGAGCAGTACTTC. Protein: CASSLAGQLYEQYF. This chain uses TRBV7-9 with TRBJ2-7, with D possibly TRBD1 on 6 matching bases. V dropped 0 bases and J dropped 3 bases, with 9 bases sitting between them. CDR1 SEHNR and CDR2 FQNEAQ come from the germline V gene (reference sequence). The CDR3 is made up of 14 amino acids.

V gene TRBV28 combines with J gene TRBJ2-7; the D is unclear. Per germline, CDR1 MDHEN and CDR2 SYDVKM. V was pared by 6 bases and J by 5 bases, with 8 bases between. This CDR3 has 11 amino acids. The CDR3 DNA reads as TGTGCCAGCAGGGCCGATCACGAGCAGTACTTC. Translated: CASRADHEQYF.

This clone has just one count. V and J are TRBV5-1 and TRBJ2-1, with 11 bases lining up with TRBD1. Germline V gene lookup returns CDR1 SGHRS and CDR2 YFSETQ. The junction had 7 bases not matched to a gene; V was cut back by 0 bases and J by 8 bases. This CDR3 spans 16 amino acids. The CDR3 region has the DNA TGCGCCAGCAGCTTGGTAAGGACAGGGGGCCGGGATGAGCAGTTCTTC. Translation gives CASSLVRTGGRDEQFF.

The genes are TRBV6-5 and TRBJ2-3; 9 nucleotides agree with TRBD2. The CDR3 is 16 residues long. Germline CDR1 and CDR2: MNHEY and SVGAGI. V shed 2 bases and J 2 bases; nucleotides not matched to a gene: 5. The chain's CDR3 is CASSYGLAGLTDTQYF. The CDR3 bases are TGTGCCAGCAGTTACGGTCTAGCGGGGCTCACAGATACGCAGTATTTT.

J is TRBJ2-2 and V is TRBV27; 7 bases are shared with TRBD2. Germline lookup yields CDR1 MNHEY and CDR2 SMNVEV (reference sequence). This CDR3 has 16 amino acids. V gave up 6 bases and J gave up 5 bases; unmatched junction bases: 12. CDR3 bases: TGTGCCAGCAGGGCACTAGCGACCAGCTTTACCGGGGAGCTGTTTTTT. Amino acids: CASRALATSFTGELFF.